Below are 4 T cell receptor beta chains sequenced from a single sample in a study of blood T cell repertoires in COVID-19. Assay used: immunoSEQ multiplex PCR; TCRdb lists only in-frame clones, some missing. The sample holds 310,000 or so clones, 90% seen once. The sequencing sample was made of PBMCs or T cells enriched from blood (not recorded which). These receptors all stem from a woman between 18 and 29 years old with acute COVID-19.

V and J are TRBV9 and TRBJ2-1, with 13 bases lining up with TRBD2. Germline V gene data show CDR1 as SGDLS and CDR2 as YYNGEE. With 0 bases clipped from V and 8 bases from J, the junction kept 5 bases outside the gene matches. The CDR3 length is 16 residues. The CDR3 reads CASSVEGTSGIDEQFF. CDR3 nucleotides: TGTGCCAGCAGCGTAGAGGGGACTAGCGGGATCGATGAGCAGTTCTTC. The complete variable domain, with remaining parts taken from reference TRBV9 and TRBJ2-1, reads DSGVTQTPKHLITATGQRVTLRCSPRSGDLSVYWYQQSLDQGLQFLIQYYNGEERAKGNILERFSAQQFPDLHSELNLSSLELGDSALYFCASSVEGTSGIDEQFFGPGTRLTVL.

The chain has TRBV6-1 and TRBJ1-5; no firm D call. CDR3 length: 15 residues. The V and J ends lost 1 base and 0 bases respectively, with 7 bases between them. The V gene's germline CDR1 is MNHNS and CDR2 SASEGT. The CDR3, as DNA: TGTGCCAGCAGTGAAGATCAGTATAGCAATCAGCCCCAGCATTTT. It codes for CASSEDQYSNQPQHF.

The chain recombines TRBV27 with TRBJ1-5; D perhaps matches TRBD1 (5 bases). Germline V gene sequence: CDR1 MNHEY, CDR2 SMNVEV (reference sequence). V lost 2 bases and J lost 1, with 9 bases in between. This CDR3 has 15 amino acids. CDR3 nucleotides: TGTGCCAGCAGTTTAATTTCAGGGAGCAATCAGCCCCAGCATTTT. Translated, it gives CASSLISGSNQPQHF.

In the case of this clone: Within the sample, other DNA sequences also encode this same CDR3. This sequence joins TRBV6-5 and TRBJ1-5, with D maybe TRBD1 (6 bases). The CDR3 covers 15 residues. Germline V gene sequence: CDR1 MNHEY, CDR2 SVGAGI. Trimming cost V 4 bases and J 4 bases, with 14 bases left between them. The CDR3 here is CASSLDSFGNQPQHF. For the CDR3, the DNA is TGTGCCAGCAGTTTGGACAGTTTTGGAAATCAGCCCCAGCATTTT.